This paragraph covers one T cell receptor beta chain sequence. Some clones are missing from TCRdb's copy, which holds only in-frame ones; the method was immunoSEQ multiplex PCR. The profile shows some 1,100,000 clones, around three quarters of them singletons. Everyone who donated was a Caucasian adult who lived in Nashville, Tennessee. There are 15 residues in the CDR3. J gave up 3 bases and V 1 base, and 6 bases lay outside the gene matches. Germline V gene data show CDR1 as SEHNR and CDR2 as FQNEAQ (reference sequence). The sample originates from a study of shared clonotypes between healthy human individuals.

Input material: memory CD4+ T cells from PBMCs. Documented subset: CD45RA-negative fraction. This receptor was taken from a man aged 18 to 30 in good health. Some clones in this sample may be carry-over from other donors' samples. V is TRBV7-9 and J is TRBJ2-7, with TRBD1 matching 7 bases. In nucleotides, the CDR3 is TGTGCCAGCAGCTTAGGTGGGACAGTAGACTACGAGCAGTACTTC. Amino acid sequence: CASSLGGTVDYEQYF.